The rows below give T cell receptor beta chains drawn from one sample of a study of cytomegalovirus exposure and HLA in healthy donors. Repertoires were generated with immunoSEQ multiplex PCR, while TCRdb's copy carries only in-frame clones and drops some. Found here are just under 150,000 clones, approximately 90% of them singletons; the top ten hold 4.5%. Sequenced: PBMCs. The receptors were gathered from a man aged 18 to 29 in good health and CMV-seropositive. The CDR3 runs from the conserved cysteine through the conserved F or W. D genes are given only for firm matches. The size of a clone is reported for some rows only, either as once, few or many, or as a class for expanded clones.

j_gene | v_gene | d_gene | abundance | CDR3aa | CDR3nt
TRBJ2-1 | TRBV10-2 | TRBD2 | . | CASSPGLGTDEQFF | TGCGCCAGCAGTCCGGGACTAGGAACAGATGAGCAGTTCTTC
TRBJ1-1 | TRBV18 | . | . | CASSPRGLNTEAFF | TGTGCCAGCTCACCTAGAGGGTTGAACACTGAAGCTTTCTTT
TRBJ2-7 | TRBV2 | . | . | CASRQAYEQYF | TGTGCCAGCAGACAGGCCTACGAGCAGTACTTC
TRBJ2-1 | TRBV7-9 | . | . | CASSLGRVNEQFF | TGTGCCAGCAGCTTGGGCAGGGTCAATGAGCAGTTCTTC
TRBJ2-7 | TRBV6-1 | TRBD1 | . | CASSEDRGLWEQYF | TGTGCCAGCAGTGAGGACAGGGGGCTTTGGGAGCAGTACTTC
TRBJ1-1 | TRBV9 | . | few | CASSVGGSGTEAFF | TGTGCCAGCAGCGTAGGAGGATCGGGCACTGAAGCTTTCTTT
TRBJ2-2 | TRBV7-8 | . | once | CASSPYSGALRAGELFF | TGTGCCAGCAGCCCTTACTCAGGGGCCCTCAGGGCCGGGGAGCTGTTTTTT
TRBJ2-3 | TRBV30 | TRBD2 | . | CAWSVRRGARTDTQYF | TGTGCCTGGAGTGTCCGGCGGGGGGCCCGCACAGATACGCAGTATTTT
TRBJ2-3 | TRBV19 | . | once | CASSMRGTDTQYF | TGTGCCAGTAGTATGAGAGGGACAGATACGCAGTATTTT
TRBJ2-7 | TRBV19 | TRBD2 | . | CASRRTSSYEQYF | TGTGCCAGTCGACGGACTAGCAGTTACGAGCAGTACTTC
TRBJ2-1 | TRBV28 | TRBD2 | . | CASSPTSGGAGEQFF | TGTGCCAGCAGCCCAACTAGCGGGGGGGCCGGTGAGCAGTTCTTC
TRBJ2-1 | TRBV18 | TRBD2 | . | CASSLGTSGGNEQFF | TGTGCCAGCTCACTCGGGACTAGCGGGGGAAATGAGCAGTTCTTC
TRBJ1-3 | TRBV15 | TRBD1 | . | CATSARTGSGNTIYF | TGTGCCACCTCGGCAAGGACAGGGTCAGGAAACACCATATATTTT
TRBJ1-2 | TRBV28 | . | . | CASRPGGYGYTF | TGTGCCAGCAGACCGGGGGGCTATGGCTACACCTTC
TRBJ2-3 | TRBV6-5 | . | . | CASSPGPDTQYF | TGTGCCAGCAGTCCAGGGCCAGATACGCAGTATTTT
TRBJ1-1 | TRBV6-1 | . | . | CASSEYGGNTEAFF | TGTGCCAGCAGTGAATACGGAGGGAACACTGAAGCTTTCTTT
TRBJ2-5 | TRBV10-2 | TRBD1 | few | CASGKAGGQETQYF | TGCGCCAGCGGTAAGGCAGGGGGACAAGAGACCCAGTACTTC
TRBJ1-2 | TRBV19 | . | few | CASSISQANYGYTF | TGTGCCAGTAGTATATCCCAGGCTAACTATGGCTACACCTTC
TRBJ2-1 | TRBV6-5 | TRBD2 | . | CASSYSNSGGNEQFF | TGTGCCAGCAGTTACTCGAACTCGGGAGGTAATGAGCAGTTCTTC
TRBJ2-1 | TRBV5-8 | . | . | CASSLNNNEQFF | TGTGCCAGCAGCTTAAACAACAATGAGCAGTTCTTC
TRBJ1-3 | TRBV5-1 | TRBD1 | . | CASSLGTGADTIYF | TGCGCCAGCAGCTTGGGGACAGGGGCGGACACCATATATTTT
TRBJ2-1 | TRBV6-1 | . | . | CASSETGFEQFF | TGTGCCAGCAGTGAAACAGGATTTGAGCAGTTCTTC
TRBJ2-1 | TRBV19 | TRBD2 | . | CASSRGTSGSNEQFF | TGTGCCAGTTCTCGGGGGACTAGCGGGAGCAATGAGCAGTTCTTC
TRBJ1-5 | TRBV19 | TRBD1 | . | CASSIFSGGLNSNQPQHF | TGTGCCAGTAGTATTTTTTCAGGGGGACTCAATAGCAATCAGCCCCAGCATTTT
TRBJ2-5 | TRBV19 | . | . | CASSDPGVWRETQYF | TGTGCCAGTAGTGATCCAGGGGTATGGAGAGAGACCCAGTACTTC
TRBJ2-5 | TRBV6-1 | TRBD2 | . | CASSEGRGGETQYF | TGTGCCAGCAGTGAAGGGCGGGGAGGGGAGACCCAGTACTTC
TRBJ2-3 | TRBV28 | TRBD2 | . | CASVISGIGADTQYF | TGTGCCAGTGTGATTAGCGGGATCGGGGCAGATACGCAGTATTTT
TRBJ2-5 | TRBV30 | TRBD1 | few | CAWSVTGVGQETQYF | TGTGCCTGGAGTGTAACAGGGGTCGGACAAGAGACCCAGTACTTC
TRBJ2-6 | TRBV27 | . | . | CASSFYRFNSGANVLTF | TGTGCCAGCAGTTTCTACCGCTTTAACTCTGGGGCCAACGTCCTGACTTTC
TRBJ2-2 | TRBV7-9 | . | few | CASSYVQVELFF | TGTGCCAGCAGTTACGTACAGGTTGAGCTGTTTTTT
TRBJ1-2 | TRBV6-5 | . | . | CASSYQGTDYGYTF | TGTGCCAGCAGTTATCAGGGGACCGATTATGGCTACACCTTC
TRBJ2-7 | TRBV7-9 | TRBD1 | . | CASSRDRAYEQYF | TGTGCCAGCAGCCGGGACAGGGCCTACGAGCAGTACTTC
TRBJ2-1 | TRBV5-1 | TRBD2 | . | CASSPSGGSYNEQFF | TGCGCCAGCAGCCCCAGCGGGGGGTCCTACAATGAGCAGTTCTTC
TRBJ1-1 | TRBV5-1 | TRBD1 | . | CASSQGQGHTEAFF | TGCGCCAGCAGCCAAGGACAGGGGCACACTGAAGCTTTCTTT
TRBJ2-3 | TRBV7-8 | . | . | CASRSYGTLTDTQYF | TGTGCCAGCAGGTCATACGGGACTTTAACAGATACGCAGTATTTT
TRBJ2-1 | TRBV19 | TRBD2 | . | CASSILSGGANEQFF | TGTGCCAGTAGTATCCTTAGCGGGGGGGCGAATGAGCAGTTCTTC
TRBJ1-2 | TRBV10-2 | . | . | CASNPQGTNGYTF | TGCGCCAGCAACCCTCAGGGTACAAACGGCTACACCTTC
TRBJ1-1 | TRBV19 | TRBD1 | . | CASSMIQGATEAFF | TGTGCCAGTAGTATGATCCAGGGGGCCACTGAAGCTTTCTTT
TRBJ1-1 | TRBV4-2 | . | . | CASGAKVTKNTEAFF | TGTGCCAGCGGAGCCAAGGTTACGAAGAACACTGAAGCTTTCTTT
TRBJ2-7 | TRBV7-2 | . | . | CASSYGTNYEQYF | TGTGCCAGCAGCTACGGGACAAACTACGAGCAGTACTTC
TRBJ2-2 | TRBV11-3 | TRBD2 | few | CASSSSWGGPGELFF | TGTGCCAGCAGCTCCTCCTGGGGGGGTCCCGGGGAGCTGTTTTTT
TRBJ2-3 | TRBV2 | . | . | CASSTSLAGGSSTDTQYF | .
TRBJ1-2 | TRBV5-1 | . | . | CASSLKGSGDYGYTF | TGCGCCAGCAGCTTGAAGGGGTCAGGGGATTATGGCTACACCTTC
TRBJ2-1 | TRBV11-2 | TRBD1 | . | CASSLGGTGRDNEQFF | TGTGCCAGCAGCTTAGGGGGGACAGGGAGAGACAATGAGCAGTTCTTC
TRBJ1-2 | TRBV7-2 | . | . | CASTFSGEDGYTF | TGTGCCAGCACCTTCTCGGGGGAGGATGGCTACACCTTC
TRBJ2-1 | TRBV7-6 | TRBD2 | once | CASSLRTSGSFEQFF | TGTGCCAGCAGCTTAAGGACTAGCGGGAGTTTTGAGCAGTTCTTC
TRBJ1-1 | TRBV30 | . | . | CAWNRLAETFF | TGTGCCTGGAATCGACTGGCTGAAACTTTCTTT
TRBJ2-2 | TRBV11-2 | TRBD2 | . | CASSRREGNTGELFF | TGTGCCAGCAGCCGGCGGGAGGGAAACACCGGGGAGCTGTTTTTT
TRBJ1-1 | TRBV29-1 | . | . | CSVHAGQGTEAFF | TGCAGCGTTCATGCAGGGCAGGGGACTGAAGCTTTCTTT
TRBJ2-7 | TRBV10-1 | TRBD2 | . | CASSGTSGRGLYEQYF | TGCGCCAGCAGTGGGACTAGCGGGAGAGGTTTGTACGAGCAGTACTTC